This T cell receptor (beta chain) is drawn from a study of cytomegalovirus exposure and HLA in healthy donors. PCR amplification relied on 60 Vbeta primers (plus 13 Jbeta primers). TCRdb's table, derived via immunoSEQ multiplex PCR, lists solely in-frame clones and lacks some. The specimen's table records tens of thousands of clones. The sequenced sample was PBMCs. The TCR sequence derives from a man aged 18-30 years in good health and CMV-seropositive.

The CDR3 loop is CASSSYHGRGVSYEQYF. For the CDR3, the DNA is TGTGCCAGCAGTTCCTATCACGGCAGGGGAGTCTCCTACGAGCAGTACTTC. The chain uses TRBV28 and TRBJ2-7; possible D gene TRBD1, 6 bases. The CDR3 has 17 residues. From germline, CDR1 is MDHEN and CDR2 SYDVKM. V was cut by 4 bases and J by 0 bases, with 19 bases left in between.